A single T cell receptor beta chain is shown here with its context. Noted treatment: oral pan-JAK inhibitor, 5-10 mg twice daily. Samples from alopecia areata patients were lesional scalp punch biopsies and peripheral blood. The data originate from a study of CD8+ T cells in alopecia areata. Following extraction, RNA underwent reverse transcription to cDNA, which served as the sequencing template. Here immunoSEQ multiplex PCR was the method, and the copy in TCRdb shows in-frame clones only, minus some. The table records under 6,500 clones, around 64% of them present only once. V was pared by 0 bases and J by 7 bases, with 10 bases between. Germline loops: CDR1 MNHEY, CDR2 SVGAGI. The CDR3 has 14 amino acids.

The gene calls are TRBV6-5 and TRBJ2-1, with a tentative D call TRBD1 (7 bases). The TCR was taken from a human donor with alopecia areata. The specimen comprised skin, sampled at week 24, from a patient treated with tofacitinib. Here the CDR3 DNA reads TGTGCCAGCAGTTACTCGTCAGGGGGGAATGAGCAGTTCTTC. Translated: CASSYSSGGNEQFF.